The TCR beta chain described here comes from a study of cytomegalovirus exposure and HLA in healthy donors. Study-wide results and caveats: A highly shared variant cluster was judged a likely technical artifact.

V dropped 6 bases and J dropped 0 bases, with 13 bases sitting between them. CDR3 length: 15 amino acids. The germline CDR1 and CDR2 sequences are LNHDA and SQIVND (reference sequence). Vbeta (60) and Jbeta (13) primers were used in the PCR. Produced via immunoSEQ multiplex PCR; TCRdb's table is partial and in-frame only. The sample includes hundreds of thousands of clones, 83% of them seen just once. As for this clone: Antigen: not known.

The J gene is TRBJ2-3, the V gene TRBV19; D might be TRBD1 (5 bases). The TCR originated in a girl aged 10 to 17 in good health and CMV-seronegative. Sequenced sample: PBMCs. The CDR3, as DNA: TGTGCCAGTAGGCGACAGACAACTAGCACAGATACGCAGTATTTT. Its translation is CASRRQTTSTDTQYF.